This T cell receptor beta chain was recovered during a study of OX40 agonist ivuxolimab in advanced cancers. Study conclusions and caveats: Partial responders at 0.1-3.0 mg/kg showed near-lowest clonal expansion. CD4+ and CD8+ blood T cells expanded clonally by week 6 at 0.1 to 3.0 mg/kg.

A remark on this clone: Its antigen is currently unknown.

It was autoimmune disease history or systemic immunosuppression that excluded patients. Blood was sampled at baseline, cycle 4 day 1, and cycle 7 day 1. This table comes from immunoSEQ multiplex PCR, and its TCRdb copy is limited to in-frame clones, with some not included. The sample yields over 14,000 clones, 80% seen once. CDR1 is MNHNS, CDR2 SASEGT, per germline. The CDR3 length is 15 residues. Trimming removed 5 bases at V and 3 bases at J, with 14 bases between. The sequence was obtained from an adult with an advanced solid tumor such as melanoma, head and neck, liver or kidney cancer. Here the sequenced sample was CD4+ or CD8+ T cells sorted from blood, taken in a trial of the OX40 agonist ivuxolimab. V and J are TRBV6-1 and TRBJ2-4; D gene uncertain. Here the CDR3 DNA reads TGTGCCAGCAGTCCCGACAACTTCAGCAAAAACATTCAGTACTTC. Translated: CASSPDNFSKNIQYF.